This entry describes one T cell receptor beta chain. Antigen specificity is unknown. The data stem from a study of cytomegalovirus exposure and HLA in healthy donors. PCR primers comprised 60 Vbeta and 13 Jbeta primers. Clones were read by immunoSEQ multiplex PCR, and TCRdb kept only the in-frame ones, dropping some. The sample has around 120,000 clones, 80% seen once. Germline CDR1 MGHDK, CDR2 SYGVNS. The CDR3 loop spans 15 amino acids. The J segment lost 3 bases and the V segment lost 4 bases, leaving 6 bases of the junction unmatched. Notes on the study in general: There were some V segments, including TRBV6-2 and TRBV6-3, excluded as indistinguishable. Rarity marked most TCR sequences, yet some public TCRs occurred in many donors.

The sequenced material came from PBMCs. The chain employs TRBV25-1 and TRBJ1-2; 9 bases are shared with TRBD1. The source of this sequence is a male donor in good health and CMV-seronegative. This CDR3 reads CASSGFRQGDYGYTF. DNA for the CDR3: TGTGCCAGCAGTGGTTTCCGACAGGGGGACTATGGCTACACCTTC.